The present T cell receptor (beta chain) was sequenced within a study of T cells in Graves' hyperthyroidism and ophthalmopathy. The CDR3 runs 14 residues. Per germline, CDR1 MNHNS and CDR2 SASEGT. The junction had 3 bases not matched to a gene; V was cut back by 6 bases and J by 2 bases. Regions amplified from RNA transcripts were the TCR beta CDR3 regions. Using the HTBI primer set, a first-round RT-PCR was run on the TCR CDR3. TCRdb called the multiplex PCR reads again in MiXCR, with one record for every CDR3 protein. In the table there are around 600,000 distinct CDR3 sequences, roughly 14% of which are singletons. This clonotype occurred many times.

The TCR originated in a woman in her forties or fifties with Graves' ophthalmopathy. Sequences were obtained from blood. This chain joins TRBV6-1 and TRBJ1-5; 8 nucleotides agree with TRBD1. The CDR3, as DNA: TGTGCCAGCAGGGCGACAGGGGGCAATCAGCCCCAGCATTTT. Its translation: CASRATGGNQPQHF.